The entry below describes one TCR beta chain. In this sample, this clonotype turned up many times. Its antigen target is currently unknown. The input lacks base qualities; no much larger clone sits a single base away. This specimen comes from a study of identical twins (dated by TCRdb to about 2016). About the study as a whole: The study deep-sequenced TCR alpha and beta repertoires from monozygotic twins, unrelated adults of various ages and cord blood to test whether fetal clonotypes persist. Replicate twin experiments were performed at different times using different library preparation protocols to rule out contamination. Results and caveats for the whole study, not just this receptor: A weaker excess of twin sharing was found in beta out-of-frame sequences because the signal-to-noise ratio was lowered by fewer shared sequences. Zero-insertion analyses could be partly confounded by invariant T cells such as MAIT and iNKT, though diverse VJ usage argued against such confounding for most clonotypes. Compared with coincidental sharing between unrelated individuals, an excess of low generation-probability sequences was observed among out-of-frame TCR alpha sequences shared between twins. Because the same donors could not be followed over many years, conclusions were based on cross-sectional statistical analysis. In monozygotic twins, recombination models systematically underestimated out-of-frame TCR alpha sharing, but the models matched the sharing seen between unrelated individuals. Abundant cord blood beta clonotypes had fewer insertions, young adult naive repertoires showed a similar but weaker trend, and memory repertoires showed no such trend.

The library came from 5' RACE. TCRdb names Illumina HiSeq 2000 as the instrument used. Template switching introduced a universal primer binding site; the final cDNA contained a unique molecular identifier, enabling accurate counting of TCR cDNA molecules. First-strand cDNA for TCR alpha and beta chains was synthesized from specific primers in the conserved constant-segment region. To control for contamination, every cDNA library carried two barcodes: a SMART-Mk sample barcode plus Illumina barcodes. Two successive PCR steps introduced TruSeq adapter sequences along with Illumina sample barcodes. The TCR alpha and beta cDNA libraries were sequenced on the Illumina HiSeq platform using custom primers. The source study handled its data this way. MiGEC was used to process raw reads and extract unique molecular identifiers, and MiXCR was used to find CDR3 positions. For each individual, recombination models were inferred using an EM algorithm with the repgenHMM and IGoR tools. The analysis of shared clonotypes was done with the tcR package in R, with sharing normalized by the product of cloneset sizes. Out-of-frame nonproductive sequences were analyzed to study raw recombination free of thymic and clonal selection effects. TCRdb took the public reads, trimmed them with fastp at Q25, ran MiXCR for clone calling and kept in-frame beta chains. Merged by CDR3 protein, the rows form single entries marked with the most common genes and DNA. V and J calls and clone size were set by TCRdb, not the authors. The sample yields some 600,000 distinct CDR3 sequences; 7.1% were counted once. The ten most abundant clones make up roughly 1.6% of the sample.

The CDR3 starts with the cysteine, ends with the phenylalanine, and has 15 residues. The read is trimmed to its CDR3 DNA, 45 bases read in frame from base 1. CDR1 and CDR2, looked up from the germline V gene (reference sequence), are DFQATT and SNEGSKA. Germline trimming amounts to 0 bases on V and 2 bases on J, with 4 as the count of junction bases outside the gene matches. Only healthy Caucasian donors were included. Three pairs of female monozygotic twins, all aged about 18 to 30 years, made up the twin cohort. The RNA used for TCR libraries was isolated from peripheral blood mononuclear cells. The sample also formed part of further work on yellow fever vaccine responses in identical twins. The second publication reports: The authors reported that the T cell response to vaccination in identical twins appeared partly convergent and partly personalized. Focusing on identical twins, the study followed the T cell clones that responded to the vaccine, and did so with precision.

The V gene is TRBV20-1 and the J gene is TRBJ1-5; 7 central nucleotides agree with TRBD1. This receptor was identified in a woman aged 18 to 35 in good health. The sequenced material came from PBMCs. For the CDR3, the sequence is CSARDAGTGNQPQHF. The DNA is as follows: TGCAGTGCTAGAGATGCTGGGACAGGCAATCAGCCCCAGCATTTT.